The present T cell receptor (beta chain) was sequenced within a study of cytomegalovirus exposure and HLA in healthy donors. Notes on the study in general: It was reportedly the case that the classifier diagnosed cytomegalovirus status with high specificity and sensitivity.

With 60 Vbeta and 13 Jbeta primers, the PCR was carried out. In the authors' methods: Around 9.9 million shared chains were among the 80 million or so unique TCR beta chains that a later analysis counted. Only in-frame clones appear in the TCRdb table, and some are missing; sequencing was by immunoSEQ multiplex PCR. The V and J calls and clone size were taken over from that table, and D and trimming were inferred from the DNA. The table lists tens of thousands of clones, with 3.5% to 5.5% in the top ten. In the case of this clone: Its target is not known.

V was clipped by 4 bases and J by 6 bases; unmatched bases: 5. Germline V CDR1 and CDR2: LGHNA, YNFKEQ. The CDR3 extends over 14 amino acids. This receptor was obtained from a middle-aged woman in good health and CMV-seropositive. This chain joins TRBV4-2 and TRBJ1-5, with 8 bases matching TRBD1. The sample consisted of PBMCs. In DNA, the CDR3 is TGTGCCAGCAGCCCGACAGGGGAGGTTCAGCCCCAGCATTTT. It translates to CASSPTGEVQPQHF.